The 21 T cell receptor beta chains below all came from one sample that was sequenced in a study of graft-versus-host responses after intestinal transplantation. Processing of graft tissue released intraepithelial and lamina propria lymphocytes. Some clones are missing from TCRdb's copy, which holds only in-frame ones; the method was immunoSEQ multiplex PCR. The sample lists 12,000 to 15,000 clones, over 60% occurring once. Sequencing used ileum tissue, obtained roughly 28 days after intestinal transplant. Every receptor here comes from a human patient who received an intestinal transplant, so some T cells may come from the graft donor.

This clone was found a few times. The chain joins TRBV25-1 to TRBJ1-4; 10 bases match TRBD1. Germline V CDR1 and CDR2: MGHDK, SYGVNS. J was trimmed by 8 bases and V by 7 bases; bases with no gene match: 7. This CDR3 contains 14 residues. As DNA, the CDR3 is TGTGCCAGCATTAGACAGGGGGCGCGGGAAAAACTGTTTTTT. It is translated as CASIRQGAREKLFF.

V gene TRBV29-1 combines with J gene TRBJ1-1; TRBD1 might be the D (6 bases). The germline CDR1 and CDR2 sequences are SQVTM and ANQGSEA. The CDR3 is made up of 13 amino acids. Trimming shortened V by 7 bases and J by 0 bases, and 12 bases separated the two germline ends. The CDR3 spells CSAGGLMNTEAFF. For the CDR3, the DNA is TGCAGCGCTGGGGGCCTAATGAACACTGAAGCTTTCTTT. Complete variable domain (other parts from reference TRBV29-1 and TRBJ1-1): SAVISQKPSRDICQRGTSLTIQCQVDSQVTMMFWYRQQPGQSLTLIATANQGSEATYESGFVIDKFPISRPNLTFSTLTVSNMSPEDSSIYLCSAGGLMNTEAFFGQGTRLTVV.

V is TRBV4-2 and J is TRBJ2-3, with a possible D match to TRBD2 (6 bases). V gave up 4 bases and J gave up 1 base, with 15 bases separating them. CDR1 and CDR2 from the germline V gene are LGHNA and YNFKEQ. The length of the CDR3 is 16 residues. The CDR3 DNA reads TGTGCCAGCAGCCTGCGACCGGGACTCGGCACAGATACGCAGTATTTT. Protein sequence: CASSLRPGLGTDTQYF.

The rearrangement links TRBV12-2 to TRBJ2-1; TRBD1 was called by the table and not checked on the DNA. TRBV12-2 is an annotated pseudogene. The CDR3 has 14 amino acids. CDR3 DNA sequence: TGTGCAAGTCGCTTAAAAGACAGGGGAGGTGAGCAGTTCTTC. Its protein product is CASRLKDRGGEQFF.

This clone was detected once. This chain connects TRBV15 to TRBJ2-3; 13 bases agree with TRBD2. Germline loops: CDR1 LNHNV, CDR2 YYDKDF (reference sequence). This CDR3 region has 17 residues. With 3 bases clipped from V and 6 bases from J, the junction kept 9 bases outside the gene matches. In nucleotides, the CDR3 is TGTGCCACCAGCAGCGATACTAGCGGGGGGGCCTGGGATACGCAGTATTTT. This encodes CATSSDTSGGAWDTQYF.

Only a few counts were recorded for this clone. The chain recombines TRBV27 with TRBJ2-1, with D tentatively TRBD2 (7 bases). V lost 3 bases to trimming and J lost 7 bases, with 16 bases between them. The CDR3 is 15 amino acids. CDR1 is MNHEY, CDR2 SMNVEV, per germline (reference sequence). The CDR3 sequence: CASSFGGGGLNEQFF. CDR3 DNA sequence: TGTGCCAGCAGTTTCGGTGGCGGGGGCTTGAATGAGCAGTTCTTC.

The chain carries TRBV6-1 and TRBJ1-6, with no clear D. Germline loops: CDR1 MNHNS, CDR2 SASEGT. The V end lost 3 bases, the J end lost 3 bases, and 18 bases lay between the germline ends. The CDR3 runs to 18 residues. CDR3 coding DNA: TGTGCCAGCAGTGAGAGGCTTTCGGAGTTTCTCTATAATTCACCCCTCCACTTT. Amino acid sequence: CASSERLSEFLYNSPLHF.

The V call is TRBV7-9, the J call TRBJ2-1; the D is unclear. V gave up 3 bases and J gave up 9 bases, with 3 bases separating them. This CDR3 is 10 amino acids long. The germline gives CDR1 SEHNR, CDR2 FQNEAQ (reference sequence). The CDR3 sequence: CASSFSEQFF. The CDR3 region has the DNA TGTGCCAGCAGCTTCTCTGAGCAGTTCTTC.

The CDR3 nucleotides are TGTGCCAGCAGTCCTAGCGGGGGGTTCACAGATACGCAGTATTTT. Translated, it gives CASSPSGGFTDTQYF. This rearrangement joins TRBV6-5 to TRBJ2-3; 11 bases align to TRBD2. The germline V gene encodes CDR1 MNHEY and CDR2 SVGAGI. There are 15 residues in the CDR3. The ends lost 5 bases at V and 2 bases at J; junction bases unmatched: 3.

A single count supports this clone. The rearrangement uses TRBV2 and TRBJ2-1; the match to TRBD1 covers 8 bases. The CDR3 is 16 amino acids. V trimming: 4 bases; J trimming: 4 bases; junction bases outside the gene matches: 9. Germline lookup yields CDR1 SNHLY and CDR2 FYNNEI. CDR3 nucleotides: TGTGCCAGCAGTGTTGGAAGACAGGGGACATACAATGAGCAGTTCTTC. Its protein product is CASSVGRQGTYNEQFF.

The DNA for the CDR3 is TGTGCCAGCAGTTTATCCCCGGGGAGCAACTATGGCTACACCTTC. It encodes CASSLSPGSNYGYTF. This chain uses TRBV27 with TRBJ1-2; D unresolved. CDR1 and CDR2 (germline): MNHEY, SMNVEV (reference sequence). V lost 0 bases, J lost 2 bases, and 10 bases lay in between. The length of the CDR3 is 15 residues.

This clone came up once. The chain has TRBV21-1 and TRBJ1-5; TRBD1, as called in the table, went unchecked against the DNA. TRBV21-1 constitutes a pseudogene. This CDR3 contains 16 residues. CDR3 amino acids: CASSRAGTGVNQPQHF. The CDR3 DNA reads TGTGCCAGCAGCCGAGCCGGGACAGGGGTTAATCAGCCCCAGCATTTT.

A note on this clone: Different DNA sequences within this sample yield the same CDR3. V usage is TRBV9 and J usage is TRBJ2-3; possibly TRBD1 for D (6 bases). The V end was cut by 2 bases, the J end by 3 bases, with 7 bases between. The CDR3 covers 13 residues. Per germline, CDR1 SGDLS and CDR2 YYNGEE. CDR3 coding DNA: TGTGCCAGCAGCGTTCAGGGGACAGATACGCAGTATTTT. Protein sequence: CASSVQGTDTQYF. Full variable domain (missing parts from reference TRBV9 and TRBJ2-3): DSGVTQTPKHLITATGQRVTLRCSPRSGDLSVYWYQQSLDQGLQFLIQYYNGEERAKGNILERFSAQQFPDLHSELNLSSLELGDSALYFCASSVQGTDTQYFGPGTRLTVL.

The count of this clone is one. The V call is TRBV28, the J call TRBJ1-3; tentatively, D is TRBD1 (6 bases). V was trimmed by 4 bases and J by 0 bases, leaving 10 bases between them. The germline gives CDR1 MDHEN, CDR2 SYDVKM. The CDR3 is 15 residues long. In DNA, the CDR3 is TGTGCCAGCAGTTCGCGGACAGTCTCTGGAAACACCATATATTTT. Its translation is CASSSRTVSGNTIYF.

This clone was picked up one time. The chain recombines TRBV28 with TRBJ1-2; D is perhaps TRBD1 (5 bases). There are 12 residues in the CDR3. Germline CDR1 and CDR2: MDHEN and SYDVKM. The ends were cut back, 6 bases at V and 4 bases at J, with 9 bases in the middle. CDR3 in DNA: TGTGCCAGCAGCTTCAGGGTCTATGGCTACACCTTC. This codes for CASSFRVYGYTF.

V usage is TRBV6-5 and J usage is TRBJ1-1; D might be TRBD1 (5 bases). CDR1 MNHEY and CDR2 SVGAGI come from the germline V gene. V was shortened by 4 bases and J by 5 bases, with 17 bases between the two germline ends. This CDR3 has 15 residues. In DNA form, the CDR3 reads TGTGCCAGCAGTTTGGGGGTGTGGGGAGGGACTGAAGCTTTCTTT. Amino acid sequence: CASSLGVWGGTEAFF.

The chain recombines TRBV7-2 with TRBJ1-2; D ambiguous. With 5 bases removed from V and 5 bases from J, the gap between germline ends came to 9 bases. Germline V gene lookup returns CDR1 SGHTA and CDR2 FQGNSA. The CDR3 contains 12 residues. CDR3 region: CASSQLHYGYTF. Written as DNA, the CDR3 is TGTGCCAGCAGCCAATTACATTATGGCTACACCTTC.

In DNA form, the CDR3 reads TGCAGCGTAAGACAGGGGGTAGGCGAGCAGTACGTC. As protein: CSVRQGVGEQYV. The rearrangement joins TRBV29-1 to TRBJ2-7; 9 bases align to TRBD1. With V trimmed by 6 bases and J by 6 bases, 6 bases remained unmatched. Germline CDR1 reads SQVTM; CDR2 reads ANQGSEA. This CDR3 contains 12 residues.

This chain uses TRBV7-9 with TRBJ2-1; D gene unclear. The CDR3 is 12 residues long. Trimming removed 8 bases from V and 0 bases from J, with 5 bases in between. CDR1 and CDR2 (germline): SEHNR, FQNEAQ (reference sequence). The CDR3: CASGSSYNEQFF. DNA of the CDR3: TGTGCCAGCGGTAGCTCCTACAATGAGCAGTTCTTC.

The CDR3 spells CASSLTATNEKLFF. The CDR3 DNA sequence: TGCGCCAGCAGCTTGACAGCAACTAATGAAAAACTGTTTTTT. The rearrangement links TRBV5-1 to TRBJ1-4; D not resolved. Deletions cut 1 base from V and 0 bases from J, with 4 bases between. The CDR3 length is 14 residues. Per the germline V gene, CDR1 is SGHRS and CDR2 is YFSETQ.

With regard to this clone: One junction end disagrees with the germline gene, perhaps due to a read error. The chain links TRBV7-2 to TRBJ1-2; 9 positions match TRBD1. Germline CDR1 SGHTA, CDR2 FQGNSA. The CDR3 runs to 14 residues. The CDR3 DNA reads TGTGCCAGCAGCCCGCCTATGACAGGGGGGGGCTTTTTCTTC. Its translation is CASSPPMTGGGFFF.